The clone carrying this T cell receptor beta chain has only a few counts. Its antigen remains unidentified. This entry comes from a study of blood T cells in healthy people across ages. As for the study in general: About one barcoded beta molecule was captured per two T cells (by template switching). Overall study results and limits: Aged donors had fewer naive CD4+ cells and lower diversity than long-lived donors.

Sample-barcoded 5' priming and a J-beta primer mix drove a second PCR of about 7 to 12 cycles. MiXCR, run by TCRdb on the 5' RACE reads, gives a single entry per CDR3 protein. This sample has about 940,000 distinct CDR3 sequences; about 44% occur once, and the top ten carry under 15%. The length of the CDR3 is 14 residues. V was clipped by 1 base and J by 10 bases, with 14 bases between them. Germline CDR1 is LGHNA and CDR2 is YSLEER. The sample consisted of blood. J is TRBJ2-1 and V is TRBV4-3, with D perhaps being TRBD1 or TRBD2 (5 bases each). The receptor's source is a man younger than 45 in good health. The CDR3 coding sequence is TGCGCCAGCAGCCAAGTCGAGGGGACGGGAGAGCAGTTCTTC. Translating it yields CASSQVEGTGEQFF.